The 31 T cell receptor beta chains presented below share a single source sample, sequenced in a study of cytotoxic CD8 clonotypes in ibrutinib-treated CLL (TCRdb year 2021). Preparation of the library involved the immunoSEQ multiplex PCR assay. Sourced from immuneACCESS, this table was stored by TCRdb with only in-frame sequences that have V and J called. A share of the clones is absent; for the studies checked, an unresolved V gene accounts for under half, and the remainder has no known explanation. Here the sample has more than 110,000 clones; 80% to 95% occur a single time. Clones ranked in the top ten supply 11% of the sample. According to the study, the label for this sample's time point signals: more than 10 months on ibrutinib. Specimen: PBMCs, collected after 12 months of ibrutinib treatment. Receptors originate from a human donor with chronic lymphocytic leukemia.

The CDR3 sequence is CASSNETGRTTYEQYF. Here the CDR3 DNA reads TGTGCCAGTAGTAACGAGACTGGACGGACTACCTACGAGCAGTACTTC. The chain joins TRBV19 to TRBJ2-7; maybe TRBD2 (6 bases). The CDR3 sequence is 16 residues long. With 4 bases removed from V and 2 bases from J, the gap between germline ends came to 18 bases. In germline, CDR1 is LNHDA, CDR2 SQIVND (reference sequence).

This clone was counted once. V usage is TRBV4-2 and J usage is TRBJ2-7; tentatively, D is TRBD2 (6 bases). The CDR3 has 16 residues. From germline, CDR1 is LGHNA and CDR2 YNFKEQ. V was pared by 2 bases and J by 2 bases, with 16 bases between. The DNA of the CDR3 is TGTGCCAGCAGCCAAACCAAGCTAGCGTATACCTACGAGCAGTACTTC. It codes for CASSQTKLAYTYEQYF.

V gene TRBV6-5 combines with J gene TRBJ2-3, with D uncertain. Deletions cut 4 bases from V and 3 bases from J, with 14 bases between. The germline gives CDR1 MNHEY, CDR2 SVGAGI. The CDR3 is 15 residues long. Here the CDR3 reads CASSSSLTPTDTQYF. The DNA for the CDR3 is TGTGCCAGCAGTTCCTCGCTGACCCCGACAGATACGCAGTATTTT.

This rearrangement joins TRBV7-3 to TRBJ2-4; no clear D gene. This CDR3 region has 11 residues. The germline V gene has CDR1 SGHTA and CDR2 FQGTGA. Trimming took off 4 bases at V and 6 bases at J, with 4 bases between the two ends. CDR3 bases: TGTGCCAGCAGCTCCGGAAACATTCAGTACTTC. Its translation: CASSSGNIQYF.

V usage is TRBV4-3 and J usage is TRBJ2-1, with 11 bases identical to TRBD2. This CDR3 has 17 residues. V was clipped by 4 bases and J by 10 bases; unmatched bases: 15. Germline V gene lookup returns CDR1 LGHNA and CDR2 YSLEER. Here the CDR3 DNA reads TGCGCCAGCAGCCGCGCCGCCTTGCTAGCGGGAGGCCGGGAGCAGTTCTTC. Translating it yields CASSRAALLAGGREQFF.

The chain recombines TRBV28 with TRBJ1-2; 9 bases agree with TRBD1. The junction had 9 bases not matched to a gene; V was cut back by 6 bases and J by 7 bases. Germline-derived CDR1 and CDR2 are MDHEN and SYDVKM. This CDR3 has 14 amino acids. CDR3: CASSYSQGARGYTF. DNA for the CDR3: TGTGCCAGCAGCTATTCACAGGGGGCGCGTGGCTACACCTTC.

V usage is TRBV19 and J usage is TRBJ1-5, with 8 bases lining up with TRBD1. Per germline, CDR1 LNHDA and CDR2 SQIVND (reference sequence). V dropped 3 bases and J dropped 6; count of bases not matched to a gene: 4. This CDR3 spans 14 amino acids. The chain's CDR3 is CASSMDRVAQPQHF. The CDR3 nucleotides are TGTGCCAGTAGTATGGACAGGGTGGCTCAGCCCCAGCATTTT.

Only one count was recorded for this clone. In DNA form, the CDR3 reads TGTGCCAGCAGCTTATTCGGGAGCGAATACAATGAGCAGTTCTTC. Its protein is CASSLFGSEYNEQFF. This chain connects TRBV7-3 to TRBJ2-1; a possible D gene is TRBD2 (6 bases). V lost 2 bases and J lost 4, with 12 bases in between. The CDR3 contains 15 residues. Germline CDR1 is SGHTA and CDR2 is FQGTGA.

The chain couples TRBV18 to TRBJ2-7; D uncertain. The length of the CDR3 is 13 residues. With 4 bases removed from V and 6 bases from J, the gap between germline ends came to 13 bases. Germline lookup yields CDR1 KGHSH and CDR2 LQKENI. The CDR3 sequence: CASSLSPVGEQYF. CDR3 nucleotide sequence: TGTGCCAGCTCACTATCTCCCGTGGGCGAGCAGTACTTC.

The chain uses TRBV9 and TRBJ1-3; D may be TRBD1 (5 bases). There are 16 residues in the CDR3. Trimming took off 1 base at V and 1 base at J, with 12 bases between the two ends. CDR1 is SGDLS and CDR2 is YYNGEE in the germline V gene. In DNA, the CDR3 is TGTGCCAGCAGCGTAACCGGGGGACCTTCTGGAAACACCATATATTTT. Translation gives CASSVTGGPSGNTIYF.

A single count supports this clone. V gene TRBV5-1 combines with J gene TRBJ2-2; perhaps TRBD2 as D (6 bases). Between the trimmed V and J ends, which lost 0 bases and 6 bases, there was a span of 9 bases. Germline V gene lookup returns CDR1 SGHRS and CDR2 YFSETQ. The CDR3 is made up of 14 amino acids. CDR3: CASSLDGDSGELFF. The CDR3 DNA follows: TGCGCCAGCAGCTTGGATGGGGACTCCGGGGAGCTGTTTTTT.

The chain has TRBV28 and TRBJ1-1; no definite D call. The CDR3 is 14 residues long. The V end was cut by 6 bases, the J end by 1 base, with 12 bases between. From germline, CDR1 is MDHEN and CDR2 SYDVKM. The CDR3 bases are TGTGCCAGCAGCCCCACCGCTAGGAACACTGAAGCTTTCTTT. The encoded protein is CASSPTARNTEAFF.

The chain carries TRBV28 and TRBJ1-1; D is unresolved. The V and J ends lost 7 bases and 2 bases respectively, with 11 bases between them. CDR3 length: 13 amino acids. Germline-derived CDR1 and CDR2 are MDHEN and SYDVKM. CDR3 in DNA: TGTGCCAGCACCACAGTACTCAACACTGAAGCTTTCTTT. Translation gives CASTTVLNTEAFF.

This clone was counted once. The DNA of the CDR3 is TGTGCCAGCAGCTTATCTAGCGGAGGCACAGATACGCAGTATTTT. It yields the protein CASSLSSGGTDTQYF. The chain is built from TRBV7-6 and TRBJ2-3; 7 positions agree with TRBD2. The CDR3 sequence is 15 residues long. The trim removed 2 bases at V and 1 base at J, leaving 3 bases unmatched. Germline values: CDR1 SGHVS, CDR2 FNYEAQ.

This chain connects TRBV9 to TRBJ2-5, with 7 nucleotides matching TRBD2. The CDR3 is 14 residues long. Germline CDR1 and CDR2: SGDLS and YYNGEE. Trimming cost V 4 bases and J 5 bases; bases outside gene matches: 8. CDR3: CASSPGRGRETQYF. CDR3 coding DNA: TGTGCCAGCAGCCCAGGGAGGGGCCGGGAGACCCAGTACTTC.

The chain employs TRBV4-2 and TRBJ2-2; 7 positions agree with TRBD2. CDR1 and CDR2 (germline): LGHNA, YNFKEQ. V was clipped by 0 bases and J by 1 base; unmatched bases: 2. The CDR3 length is 16 residues. DNA for the CDR3: TGTGCCAGCAGCCAAGAAGTAGCGGGGAACACCGGGGAGCTGTTTTTT. This gives the protein CASSQEVAGNTGELFF.

The rearrangement joins TRBV27 to TRBJ2-3; 7 nucleotides align to TRBD2. The CDR3 runs to 15 residues. Germline loops: CDR1 MNHEY, CDR2 SMNVEV (reference sequence). V lost 4 bases and J lost 2; bases outside the gene matches: 6. CDR3: CASSSFGRDTDTQYF. The CDR3 DNA is TGTGCCAGCAGTTCATTTGGGAGGGACACAGATACGCAGTATTTT.

The chain employs TRBV7-8 and TRBJ2-7; 9 bases align to TRBD2. This CDR3 comprises 13 residues. V gave up 4 bases and J gave up 3 bases; unmatched junction bases: 1. Germline-derived CDR1 and CDR2 are SGHVS and FQNEAQ. CDR3 sequence reads: CASSSTSGYEQYF. Written as DNA, the CDR3 is TGTGCCAGCAGCTCGACTAGCGGCTACGAGCAGTACTTC.

This chain links TRBV25-1 with TRBJ2-6; tentative D call: TRBD1 (5 bases). The CDR3 has 12 amino acids. Germline CDR1 reads MGHDK; CDR2 reads SYGVNS. CDR3 nucleotides: TGTGCGGCAGGGCCTGGGGCCAACGTCCTGACTTTC. Amino acids: CAAGPGANVLTF.

The chain carries TRBV15 and TRBJ1-4; D gene ambiguous. This CDR3 has 14 amino acids. Germline V gives CDR1 LNHNV, CDR2 YYDKDF (reference sequence). Trimming stripped 0 bases from V and 7 bases from J, with 9 bases between. The CDR3 reads CATSRDLGVEKLFF. The CDR3 bases are TGTGCCACCAGCAGAGATCTCGGGGTTGAAAAACTGTTTTTT.

The rearrangement uses TRBV14 and TRBJ2-7, with 12 bases fitting TRBD2. Trimming at V came to 3 bases and at J to 3 bases, leaving 9 bases not matched to a gene. CDR3 length equals 17 residues. In germline, CDR1 is SGHDN, CDR2 FVKESK. CDR3 nucleotide sequence: TGTGCCAGCAGCCACCGAATCGGACTAGCGGGACGCTACGAGCAGTACTTC. Amino acid sequence: CASSHRIGLAGRYEQYF.

The rearrangement uses TRBV7-2 and TRBJ1-5, with D unclear. Germline-derived CDR1 and CDR2 are SGHTA and FQGNSA. With 1 base removed from V and 8 bases from J, the gap between germline ends came to 9 bases. This CDR3 contains 13 residues. The CDR3 loop reads CASSLEGREPQHF. CDR3 DNA: TGTGCCAGCAGCTTAGAAGGGAGGGAGCCCCAGCATTTT.

V gene TRBV11-2 combines with J gene TRBJ2-3, with 7 bases fitting TRBD1. V shed 3 bases, J shed 11 bases, and the junction held 14 bases outside the gene matches. This CDR3 spans 15 amino acids. Germline values: CDR1 SGHAT, CDR2 FQNNGV. CDR3: CASSFADRVGQGQYF. The CDR3 DNA sequence: TGTGCCAGCAGCTTTGCCGACAGGGTGGGCCAGGGGCAGTATTTT.

V and J are TRBV14 and TRBJ2-7, with TRBD2 matching 14 bases. Germline V gene sequence: CDR1 SGHDN, CDR2 FVKESK. The CDR3 consists of 22 residues. Trimming cost V 2 bases and J 4 bases; bases outside gene matches: 22. The CDR3 loop reads CASSQYPGTSGRLVRVWYEQYF. CDR3 nucleotide sequence: TGTGCCAGCAGCCAATACCCCGGGACTAGCGGGAGATTAGTGCGGGTTTGGTACGAGCAGTACTTC.

This clone was seen only once. The V and J genes are TRBV2 and TRBJ2-4; D call uncertain. Germline CDR1 and CDR2: SNHLY and FYNNEI. The CDR3 length is 13 residues. Trimming removed 6 bases at V and 5 bases at J, with 11 bases between. The CDR3 is CASSPSGQNIQYF. The CDR3 nucleotides are TGTGCCAGCAGCCCTTCAGGACAAAACATTCAGTACTTC.

V gene TRBV5-4 combines with J gene TRBJ2-3; 8 nucleotides agree with TRBD2. CDR3 length equals 16 residues. J lost 4 bases, V lost 0 bases, and 7 bases had no gene match. CDR1 and CDR2 (germline): SGHNT, YYREEE (reference sequence). The CDR3 DNA is TGTGCCAGCAGCTTGGGGCGGGAGGTTCAAGCAGATACGCAGTATTTT. Translating it yields CASSLGREVQADTQYF.

The chain is built from TRBV5-8 and TRBJ1-5; D gene ambiguous. V lost 0 bases and J lost 3, with 7 bases in between. Germline V gives CDR1 SGHTS, CDR2 YDEGEE. This CDR3 has 14 amino acids. The CDR3 reads CASSLGPNNQPQHF. The CDR3 region has the DNA TGTGCCAGCAGCTTGGGTCCGAACAATCAGCCCCAGCATTTT.

This clone was observed a few times. The CDR3 is CASEGSSTDTQYF. CDR3 sequence (DNA): TGTGCCAGCGAGGGGTCTAGCACAGATACGCAGTATTTT. The genes are TRBV28 and TRBJ2-3; either TRBD1 or TRBD2 may supply D (5 bases each). V was pared by 8 bases and J by 0 bases, with 9 bases between. The CDR3 is 13 residues long. Germline CDR1 is MDHEN and CDR2 is SYDVKM.

This chain joins TRBV27 and TRBJ1-1; 7 nucleotides align to TRBD1. This CDR3 contains 15 residues. CDR1 and CDR2 (germline): MNHEY, SMNVEV (reference sequence). Germline trimming cut 3 bases from V and 6 bases from J; bases unmatched to any gene: 10. CDR3 loop: CASSLTGKEVSEAFF. The CDR3 nucleotides are TGTGCCAGCAGTTTGACAGGGAAGGAAGTATCTGAAGCTTTCTTT.

This sequence joins TRBV6-5 and TRBJ1-2; 7 positions match TRBD1. Trimming at V came to 5 bases and at J to 4 bases, leaving 7 bases not matched to a gene. CDR3 size: 14 residues. Germline V lookup: CDR1 MNHEY, CDR2 SVGAGI. This CDR3 reads CASSDRGGGYGYTF. The DNA for the CDR3 is TGTGCCAGCAGTGACCGAGGGGGCGGCTATGGCTACACCTTC.

The genes are TRBV15 and TRBJ2-5, with TRBD1 identical over 10 bases. The germline V gene encodes CDR1 LNHNV and CDR2 YYDKDF (reference sequence). J gave up 5 bases and V 8 bases, and 5 bases lay outside the gene matches. CDR3 length: 13 residues. CDR3 amino acids: CATRQGATETQYF. The CDR3 nucleotides read TGTGCCACCCGACAGGGGGCTACGGAGACCCAGTACTTC.